A single sample gave rise to the 12 T cell receptor beta chains below, sequenced in a study of cytomegalovirus exposure and HLA in healthy donors. PCR involved 60 Vbeta and 13 Jbeta primers. The method was immunoSEQ multiplex PCR; TCRdb's version includes in-frame clones alone and lacks a portion of them. The sample yields 100,000 to 150,000 clones, less than 80% seen once. Material: PBMCs. The receptor set was obtained from a man aged 50 to 59 in good health and CMV-seronegative.

The chain links TRBV30 to TRBJ1-4; no clear D gene. This CDR3 comprises 14 residues. Between the trimmed V and J ends, which lost 4 bases and 5 bases, there was a span of 14 bases. The germline V gene encodes CDR1 GTSNPN and CDR2 SVGIG (reference sequence). CDR3 loop: CAWNRGASNEKLFF. Here the CDR3 DNA reads TGTGCCTGGAACCGAGGAGCCTCAAATGAAAAACTGTTTTTT. Combining the CDR3 with reference TRBV30 and TRBJ1-4 gives the whole variable domain SQTIHQWPATLVQPVGSPLSLECTVEGTSNPNLYWYRQAAGRGLQLLFYSVGIGQISSEVPQNLSASRPQDRQFILSSKKLLLSDSGFYLCAWNRGASNEKLFFGSGTQLSVL.

V gene TRBV19 combines with J gene TRBJ2-1; TRBD2 matches at 15 bases. The CDR3 consists of 17 residues. The V segment lost 4 bases and the J segment 0 bases; nucleotides outside the gene matches: 1. Germline V gene sequence: CDR1 LNHDA, CDR2 SQIVND (reference sequence). The CDR3 region is CASSTGLAGGSYNEQFF. The CDR3 nucleotides are TGTGCCAGTAGTACGGGACTAGCGGGGGGCTCCTACAATGAGCAGTTCTTC.

The J gene is TRBJ2-1, the V gene TRBV5-1; 11 positions match TRBD2. The junction had 8 bases not matched to a gene; V was cut back by 3 bases and J by 9 bases. The CDR3 covers 15 residues. Per germline, CDR1 SGHRS and CDR2 YFSETQ. CDR3 DNA sequence: TGCGCCAGCAGCTCCATAGCGGGGGGGCTCGGTGAGCAGTTCTTC. Translated, it gives CASSSIAGGLGEQFF.

The chain joins TRBV2 to TRBJ1-5; D might be TRBD1 (6 bases). Trimming removed 7 bases from V and 4 bases from J, with 11 bases in between. Germline CDR1 is SNHLY and CDR2 is FYNNEI. The CDR3 totals 13 residues. The CDR3 spells CASTRDNNQPQHF. The CDR3 bases are TGTGCCAGCACCCGGGACAATAATCAGCCCCAGCATTTT. Combining the CDR3 with reference TRBV2 and TRBJ1-5 gives the whole variable domain EPEVTQTPSHQVTQMGQEVILRCVPISNHLYFYWYRQILGQKVEFLVSFYNNEISEKSEIFDDQFSVERPDGSNFTLKIRSTKLEDSAMYFCASTRDNNQPQHFGDGTRLSIL.

Regarding this clone: Germline is not matched at one junction end, which may reflect a read error. The chain joins TRBV25-1 to TRBJ2-5; D gene unclear. The CDR3 is 14 amino acids. Germline V CDR1 and CDR2: MGHDK, SYGVNS. The CDR3 DNA is TGTGCCAGCAGTGAACTCAGTAACCAAGAGGCCCAGTACTTC. This gives the protein CASSELSNQEAQYF.

The chain recombines TRBV5-1 with TRBJ2-7; TRBD1 matches at 8 bases. The CDR3 contains 13 residues. V lost 4 bases to trimming and J lost 9 bases; unmatched junction nucleotides: 9. CDR1 is SGHRS, CDR2 YFSETQ, per germline. CDR3 in DNA: TGCGCCAGCAGCCTCGGACAGGGAAAACGGCAGTACGTC. Protein: CASSLGQGKRQYV.

The V call is TRBV30, the J call TRBJ1-1; 9 positions agree with TRBD1. Trimming took 3 bases from V and 11 from J; bases not matched to a gene: 13. There are 14 residues in the CDR3. Germline V lookup: CDR1 GTSNPN, CDR2 SVGIG (reference sequence). The CDR3 nucleotides read TGTGCCTGGAGGACCAACTGGGACAGGGTAATGGCTTTCTTT. The encoded protein is CAWRTNWDRVMAFF.

This clone has a handful of counts. The J gene is TRBJ2-2, the V gene TRBV7-9; TRBD1 might be the D (6 bases). CDR3 length equals 14 residues. V lost 5 bases and J lost 6, with 13 bases in between. The germline CDR1 and CDR2 sequences are SEHNR and FQNEAQ (reference sequence). CDR3 loop: CASSTQGGPGELFF. The DNA of the CDR3 is TGTGCCAGCAGCACACAGGGTGGGCCCGGGGAGCTGTTTTTT.

The J gene is TRBJ1-1, the V gene TRBV2; TRBD1 agrees at 8 bases. V was pared by 6 bases and J by 4 bases, with 13 bases of the junction left unmatched. The CDR3 has 16 residues. Germline V lookup: CDR1 SNHLY, CDR2 FYNNEI. For the CDR3, the DNA is TGTGCCAGCAGCTACCCATCGACAGGGGAGGTCACTGAAGCTTTCTTT. Amino acids: CASSYPSTGEVTEAFF.

This chain joins TRBV5-1 and TRBJ2-2, with a tentative D call TRBD1 (6 bases). Per the germline V gene, CDR1 is SGHRS and CDR2 is YFSETQ. This CDR3 region has 16 residues. V was clipped by 3 bases and J by 0 bases, with 12 bases between them. The CDR3 DNA is TGCGCCAGCAGCTCTGGACAGTTCGCGAACACCGGGGAGCTGTTTTTT. Its protein product is CASSSGQFANTGELFF.

V is TRBV28 and J is TRBJ2-5; tentatively, D is TRBD1 (6 bases). The CDR3 has 11 amino acids. Trimming took off 9 bases at V and 5 bases at J, with 10 bases between the two ends. Germline lookup yields CDR1 MDHEN and CDR2 SYDVKM. The CDR3 DNA follows: TGTGCCAGTAGGACAGATGAGACCCAGTACTTC. This encodes CASRTDETQYF.

The chain couples TRBV6-1 to TRBJ1-2, with a possible D match to TRBD1 (6 bases). Germline loops: CDR1 MNHNS, CDR2 SASEGT. V shed 2 bases and J shed 13 bases, with 17 bases lying between them. The CDR3 is made up of 13 amino acids. The CDR3 spells CASSEHAGASRTF. DNA of the CDR3: TGTGCCAGCAGTGAACACGCAGGGGCATCCCGCACCTTC.